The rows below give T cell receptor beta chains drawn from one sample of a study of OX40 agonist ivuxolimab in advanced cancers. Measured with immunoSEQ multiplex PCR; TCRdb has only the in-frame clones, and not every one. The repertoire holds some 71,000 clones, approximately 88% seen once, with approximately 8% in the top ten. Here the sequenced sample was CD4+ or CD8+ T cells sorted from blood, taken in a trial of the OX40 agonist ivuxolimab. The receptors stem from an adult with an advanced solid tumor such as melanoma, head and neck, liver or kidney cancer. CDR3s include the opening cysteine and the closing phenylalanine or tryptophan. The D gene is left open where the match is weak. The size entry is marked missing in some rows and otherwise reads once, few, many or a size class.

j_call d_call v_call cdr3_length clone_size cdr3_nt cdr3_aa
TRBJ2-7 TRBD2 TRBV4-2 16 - TGTGCCAGCAGCCAAACTCTTGCTAGCGGTTCCTACGAGCAGTACTTC CASSQTLASGSYEQYF
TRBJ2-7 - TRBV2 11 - TGTGCCAGCAGTTACCTCTTCGAGCAGTACTTC CASSYLFEQYF
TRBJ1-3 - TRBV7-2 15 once TGTGCCAGCAGCCAGCATGGGGGAGGCGGAAACACCATATATTTT CASSQHGGGGNTIYF
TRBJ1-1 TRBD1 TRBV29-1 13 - TGCAGCGTTGTGGGACAGTTGAACACTGAAGCTTTCTTT CSVVGQLNTEAFF
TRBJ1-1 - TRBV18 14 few TGTGCCAGCTCACCATTGGGGGGCACCACTGAAGCTTTCTTT CASSPLGGTTEAFF
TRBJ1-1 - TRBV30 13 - TGTGCCTGGAGTGTAGGGGGGATCTCTGAAGCTTTCTTT CAWSVGGISEAFF
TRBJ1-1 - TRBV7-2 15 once TGTGCCAGCAGCTCCCTCGGGGGCAGTCTGGAGGAAGCTTTCTTT CASSSLGGSLEEAFF
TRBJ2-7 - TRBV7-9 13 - TGTGCCAGCACCCCGGAGGGCAGGTACGAGCAGTACTTC CASTPEGRYEQYF
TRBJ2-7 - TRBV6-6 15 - TGTGCCAGCAGTTTCGAAGTGGTTGGGGTTTCCGAGCAGTACTTC CASSFEVVGVSEQYF
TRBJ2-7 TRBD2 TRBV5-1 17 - TGCGCCAGCAGCTCCCGGACTAGCGGGAGGAACCCCTACGAGCAGTACTTC CASSSRTSGRNPYEQYF
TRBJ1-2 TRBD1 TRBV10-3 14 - TGTGCCATCAGATCGGACAGGGCGAACTATGGCTACACCTTC CAIRSDRANYGYTF
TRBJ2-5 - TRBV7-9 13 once TGTGCCAGCAGCCCGGGACTCCAAGAGACCCAGTACTTC CASSPGLQETQYF
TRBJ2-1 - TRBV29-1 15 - TGCAGCGTTTGGACTGCACGTAGCTCCTACAATGAGCAGTTCTTC CSVWTARSSYNEQFF
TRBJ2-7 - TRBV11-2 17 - TGTGCCAGCAGCTCGACGACCGGGACCTTCTTATCCTACGAGCAGTACTTC CASSSTTGTFLSYEQYF
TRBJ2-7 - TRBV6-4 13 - TGTGCCAGTTTACCAGGGCAGACCTACGAGCAGTACTTC CASLPGQTYEQYF
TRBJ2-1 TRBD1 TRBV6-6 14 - TGTGCCAGCAGCCTCGGGACAGCCTACAATGAGCAGTTCTTC CASSLGTAYNEQFF
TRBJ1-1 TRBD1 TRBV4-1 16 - TGCGCCAGCAGCATCGGACAGGGAAACCTGAACACTGAAGCTTTCTTT CASSIGQGNLNTEAFF
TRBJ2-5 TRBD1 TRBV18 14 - TGTGCCAGCTCGACGACAGGGGGTCCAGAGACCCAGTACTTC CASSTTGGPETQYF
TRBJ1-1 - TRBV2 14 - TGTGCCAGCAGTGAACTGGGTTTGAACACTGAAGCTTTCTTT CASSELGLNTEAFF
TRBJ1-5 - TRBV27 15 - TGTGCCAGCAGTTCCCTCGGGGCCCTCAATCAGCCCCAGCATTTT CASSSLGALNQPQHF
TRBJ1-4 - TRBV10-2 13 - TGCGCCAGCCGGAAAGGGGAATATGAAAAACTGTTTTTT CASRKGEYEKLFF
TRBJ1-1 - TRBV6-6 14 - TGTGCCAGCAGTCCCCAACTGGGAGGGACTGAAGCTTTCTTT CASSPQLGGTEAFF
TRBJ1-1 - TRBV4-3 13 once TGCGCCAGCAGCCGTAGGGCAGACTCTGAAGCTTTCTTT CASSRRADSEAFF
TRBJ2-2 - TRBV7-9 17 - TGTGCCAGCAGCCAAGCCTCCCGGGACTGGACCCTCGGGGAGCTGTTTTTT CASSQASRDWTLGELFF
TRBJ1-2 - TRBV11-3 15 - TGTGCCAGCAGCTTAGATAGTCTCGGACAGACTCTCAGGGACTTC CASSLDSLGQTLRDF
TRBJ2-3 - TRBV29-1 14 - TGCAGCGCGAACCCGGGGGGCGAGGGAGATACGCAGTATTTT CSANPGGEGDTQYF
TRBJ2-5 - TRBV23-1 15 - TGCGCCAGCATAGCCCCGTCCGGGGCGCAAGAGACCCAGTACTTC CASIAPSGAQETQYF
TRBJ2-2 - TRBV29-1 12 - TGCAGCGGTGGGCTATCCACCGGGGAGCTGTTTTTT CSGGLSTGELFF
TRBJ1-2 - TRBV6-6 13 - TGTGCCAGCAGTTTCAACAAAGGGGATGGCTACACCTTC CASSFNKGDGYTF
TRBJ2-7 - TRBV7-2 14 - TGTGCCAGCAGCTCCCTTAAGAGCTCCTACGAGCAGTACTTC CASSSLKSSYEQYF
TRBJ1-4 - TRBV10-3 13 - TGTGCCATCGGGTCGGAACTGGATGAAAAACTGTTTTTT CAIGSELDEKLFF
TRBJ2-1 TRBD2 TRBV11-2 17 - TGTGCCAGCAGCAGCCGGACTAGCGGGGGTTTCAACAATGAGCAGTTCTTC CASSSRTSGGFNNEQFF
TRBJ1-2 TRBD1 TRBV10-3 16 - TGTGCCATCAGTGAGGCGGGACAGGGGAGAAACTATGGCTACACCTTC CAISEAGQGRNYGYTF
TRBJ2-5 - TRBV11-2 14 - TGTGCCAGCAGCTTTGATACTAGTCTGCAGACCCAGTACTTC CASSFDTSLQTQYF
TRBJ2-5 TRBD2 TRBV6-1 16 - TGTGCCAGCAGTGAAGAGGATCGCGGGAGCATCGAGACCCAGTACTTC CASSEEDRGSIETQYF
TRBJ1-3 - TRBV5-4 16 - TGTGCCAGCAGCCGCGCCTCGTCAGGGGAGAGAAACACCATATATTTT CASSRASSGERNTIYF
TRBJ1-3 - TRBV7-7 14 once TGTGCTAGCAGCGTAGGCGGGCCTGGAAACACCATATATTTT CASSVGGPGNTIYF
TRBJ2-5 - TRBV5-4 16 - TGTGCCAGCAGCGCGGCTGGAGCGGGTCTGCAAGAGACCCAGTACTTC CASSAAGAGLQETQYF
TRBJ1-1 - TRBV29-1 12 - TGCAGCGTAGATTTGAATTCGCTTGGGGCTTTCTTT CSVDLNSLGAFF
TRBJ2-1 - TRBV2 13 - TGTGCCAGCAGTGATGTCAGGGGAAATGAGCAGTTCTTC CASSDVRGNEQFF
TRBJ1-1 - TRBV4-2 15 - TGTGCCAGCAGACCGACAAGGCCTTTGAACACTGAAGCTTTCTTT CASRPTRPLNTEAFF
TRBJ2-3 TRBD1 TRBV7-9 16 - TGTGCCAGCAGTCGACAGGGGGCTGCTAGCACAGATACGCAGTATTTT CASSRQGAASTDTQYF
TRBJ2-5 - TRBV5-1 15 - TGCGCCAGCAGCTACCGGACCGCTACTCAAGAGACCCAGTACTTC CASSYRTATQETQYF
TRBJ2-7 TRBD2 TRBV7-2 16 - TGTGCCAGCAGCTTAACTAGGTGGCGGGGGGATGGCGAGCAGTACTTC CASSLTRWRGDGEQYF
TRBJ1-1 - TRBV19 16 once TGTGCCAGTAGTACCCGTTTGTGGGGCCAGAACACTGAAGCTTTCTTT CASSTRLWGQNTEAFF
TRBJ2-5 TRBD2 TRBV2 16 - TGTGCCAGCAGTACGGGACTAGCGGGGGGGATGGAGACCCAGTACTTC CASSTGLAGGMETQYF
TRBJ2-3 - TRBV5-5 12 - TGTGCCAGCAGCTGGGCCAGAGATACGCAGTATTTT CASSWARDTQYF